A single T cell receptor beta chain is shown here with its context. Its antigen is undetermined. Generated by immunoSEQ multiplex PCR, the TCRdb table keeps only in-frame clones and is missing some. Altogether 90,000 to 100,000 clones are present, roughly nine tenths being singletons, with the ten largest covering approximately 0.5%. These data come from a study of OX40 agonist ivuxolimab in advanced cancers. Study-wide results and caveats: Both blood CD4+ and CD8+ T cells showed clonal growth by week 6 at 0.1 to 3.0 mg/kg.

CDR3 length: 13 residues. Germline assignment: CDR1 LNHNV and CDR2 YYDKDF (reference sequence). V lost 0 bases, J lost 1 base, and 3 bases lay in between. This chain connects TRBV15 to TRBJ2-5; no reliable D call. The sample consisted of CD4+ or CD8+ T cells sorted from blood, taken in a trial of the OX40 agonist ivuxolimab. The origin of this receptor is an adult with an advanced solid tumor such as melanoma, head and neck, liver or kidney cancer. As DNA, the CDR3 is TGTGCCACCAGCAGAGAAGTCCAAGAGACCCAGTACTTC. Its protein is CATSREVQETQYF. Full variable domain (rest looked up from reference TRBV15 and TRBJ2-5): DAMVIQNPRYQVTQFGKPVTLSCSQTLNHNVMYWYQQKSSQAPKLLFHYYDKDFNNEADTPDNFQSRRPNTSFCFLDIRSPGLGDTAMYLCATSREVQETQYFGPGTRLLVL.